This TCR beta chain is drawn from a study of T cell repertoires in cytomegalovirus infection. Study-wide context: Matching HLA type, along with CMV infection, was indicated by public TCR beta signatures.

Study-wide results and caveats: Dominating the ex vivo response were TCR beta clonotypes that were CMV-specific and HLA-C-restricted.

TCRdb reanalysed the reads using MiXCR and keeps one entry per CDR3 protein. This table has about 770,000 distinct CDR3 sequences, almost 30% appearing once. A single count supports this clonotype. What it recognizes is unknown. The CDR3 does not end in the conserved phenylalanine or tryptophan, so this is likely a read error. V was shortened by 0 bases and J by 7 bases, with 7 bases between the two germline ends. CDR3 size: 13 residues. Germline CDR1 is MNHEY and CDR2 is SVGEGT. This clonotype was obtained from a human donor in good health (CMV status not recorded). Some clones in this sample may be carry-over from other donors' samples. The sequencing used cultured CD8+ T cells from PBMCs, collected from culture after CMV antigen stimulation. The chain is built from TRBV6-2 or TRBV6-3 and TRBJ1-5; D is uncertain. CDR3 amino acids: CASSYSSLQPQHC. CDR3 nucleotides: TGTGCCAGCAGTTACTCGAGTCTGCAGCCCCAGCATTGT.